The clone carrying this T cell receptor (beta chain) was seen once. Its matching antigen is unknown. The sample is drawn from a study of CD8+ T cells in alopecia areata. CDR1 SGHTA and CDR2 FQGNSA come from the germline V gene. CDR3 size: 17 residues. The trim removed 0 bases at V and 2 bases at J, leaving 6 bases unmatched. Points from the study as a whole: Sharing of TCR sequences between patients (possibly for HLA-related reasons) was less clear than in mice. Normal scalp had lower clonality than lesional scalp, with alopecia totalis/universalis lesions showing this most strongly.

For five of the biomarker-study patients, the CD4+ cells were further sorted so as to obtain CD25+CD127- cells. cDNA serving as the sequencing template came from extracted, reverse transcribed RNA. The protocol was immunoSEQ multiplex PCR, while the TCRdb copy is restricted to in-frame clones and leaves out a portion. The sample contains roughly 40,000 clones, roughly half of which appear only once. Source material: CD4+ Tregs sorted from blood. The origin of this receptor is a human donor with alopecia areata. The V and J genes are TRBV7-2 and TRBJ2-2; TRBD1 matches 7 bases. CDR3 loop: CASSLAMGQPNTGELFF. Written as DNA, the CDR3 is TGTGCCAGCAGCTTAGCCATGGGACAGCCTAACACCGGGGAGCTGTTTTTT.